A single sample gave rise to the 23 T cell receptor beta chains below, sequenced in a study of shared clonotypes between healthy human individuals. Produced via immunoSEQ multiplex PCR; TCRdb's table is partial and in-frame only. Of 2 million to 2.5 million clones in the sample, about 92% are singletons; the top ten hold approximately 0.4%. The sequenced sample was naive CD4+ T cells from PBMCs. Subset: CD45RA+ positively selected. The receptors were gathered from a man aged 18 to 30 in good health. Some clones in this sample may be carry-over from other donors' samples.

The rearrangement uses TRBV5-1 and TRBJ2-1; D is possibly TRBD2 (6 bases). The CDR3 consists of 14 residues. The germline CDR1 and CDR2 sequences are SGHRS and YFSETQ. V was pared by 5 bases and J by 1 base, with 10 bases between. CDR3 in amino acids: CASRLSGSYNEQFF. DNA of the CDR3: TGCGCCAGCAGATTAAGCGGGTCCTACAATGAGCAGTTCTTC.

The gene calls are TRBV30 and TRBJ2-5; 11 bases match TRBD1. The germline gives CDR1 GTSNPN, CDR2 SVGIG (reference sequence). The CDR3 is made up of 14 amino acids. Germline trimming cut 2 bases from V and 5 bases from J; bases unmatched to any gene: 4. CDR3 protein: CAWSRTGGGETQYF. CDR3 DNA: TGTGCCTGGAGTAGGACAGGGGGCGGTGAGACCCAGTACTTC. Complete variable domain (other parts from reference TRBV30 and TRBJ2-5): SQTIHQWPATLVQPVGSPLSLECTVEGTSNPNLYWYRQAAGRGLQLLFYSVGIGQISSEVPQNLSASRPQDRQFILSSKKLLLSDSGFYLCAWSRTGGGETQYFGPGTRLLVL.

Written as DNA, the CDR3 is TGCAGTGACCGGCCGAACACTGAAGCTTTCTTT. Translating gives CSDRPNTEAFF. The chain joins TRBV20-1 to TRBJ1-1; no clear D gene. Deletions cut 7 bases from V and 1 base from J, with 7 bases between. The CDR3 has 11 amino acids. Germline CDR1 reads DFQATT; CDR2 reads SNEGSKA (reference sequence).

The V gene is TRBV28, the J gene TRBJ2-5, with D possibly matching TRBD2 (7 bases). The V end lost 6 bases, the J end lost 1 base, and 24 bases lay between the germline ends. CDR3 length equals 18 residues. From germline, CDR1 is MDHEN and CDR2 SYDVKM. The chain's CDR3 is CASSNPGGGGRVQETQYF. The CDR3, as DNA: TGTGCCAGCAGCAACCCCGGGGGCGGCGGGAGAGTCCAAGAGACCCAGTACTTC.

This chain connects TRBV7-9 to TRBJ1-4; D unclear. The CDR3 covers 14 residues. CDR1 SEHNR and CDR2 FQNEAQ come from the germline V gene (reference sequence). V shed 4 bases and J shed 10 bases, with 16 bases lying between them. In DNA, the CDR3 is TGTGCCAGCAGCTCGGGCGGCGGGGATGGAAAACTGTTTTTT. Encoded protein: CASSSGGGDGKLFF.

CDR3 DNA: TGCGCCAGCAGCTTGGCCAGCGGGGTTACAAACATTCAGTACTTC. Translating it yields CASSLASGVTNIQYF. J is TRBJ2-4 and V is TRBV5-1; 7 bases agree with TRBD2. Germline loops: CDR1 SGHRS, CDR2 YFSETQ. The ends lost 0 bases at V and 6 bases at J; junction bases unmatched: 6. The CDR3 runs to 15 residues. The full variable domain, rest sourced from reference TRBV5-1 and TRBJ2-4, is KAGVTQTPRYLIKTRGQQVTLSCSPISGHRSVSWYQQTPGQGLQFLFEYFSETQRNKGNFPGRFSGRQFSNSRSEMNVSTLELGDSALYLCASSLASGVTNIQYFGAGTRLSVL.

J is TRBJ1-2 and V is TRBV18, with 8 bases that match TRBD1. The CDR3 loop spans 15 amino acids. The germline CDR1 and CDR2 sequences are KGHSH and LQKENI. The V segment lost 6 bases and the J segment 5 bases; nucleotides outside the gene matches: 11. This CDR3 is CASSPRTGWEYGYTF. CDR3 DNA: TGTGCCAGCTCCCCCAGGACAGGGTGGGAGTATGGCTACACCTTC.

The rearrangement links TRBV5-1 to TRBJ2-2; 8 bases map to TRBD1. CDR1 and CDR2 from the germline V gene are SGHRS and YFSETQ. The J segment lost 3 bases and the V segment lost 4 bases, leaving 11 bases of the junction unmatched. The CDR3 runs to 17 residues. CDR3 DNA sequence: TGCGCCAGCAGCAAAACGGACAGGGTAGGGGACACCGGGGAGCTGTTTTTT. Translated: CASSKTDRVGDTGELFF.

V is TRBV11-2 and J is TRBJ1-1; D remains ambiguous. Germline V CDR1 and CDR2: SGHAT, FQNNGV. V dropped 0 bases and J dropped 11 bases, with 13 bases sitting between them. CDR3 size: 13 residues. The CDR3 protein is CASSLDRGQVAFF. CDR3 in DNA: TGTGCCAGCAGCTTAGATAGAGGGCAGGTCGCTTTCTTT.

The chain carries TRBV10-3 and TRBJ2-3; tentatively, D is TRBD1 or TRBD2 (5 bases each). In germline, CDR1 is ENHRY, CDR2 SYGVKD. V lost 4 bases to trimming and J lost 2 bases, with 10 bases between them. This CDR3 is 14 amino acids long. CDR3: CAISATGATDTQYF. The CDR3 region has the DNA TGTGCCATCAGTGCCACCGGGGCCACAGATACGCAGTATTTT.

The CDR3 nucleotides read TGTGCCAGCAGCCCTCCGGGACAGGGGGGGAAGGTTTACGAGCAGTACTTC. This sequence encodes CASSPPGQGGKVYEQYF. The chain joins TRBV5-4 to TRBJ2-7, with 11 bases that match TRBD1. The ends lost 4 bases at V and 4 bases at J; junction bases unmatched: 13. This CDR3 has 17 amino acids. Germline CDR1 SGHNT, CDR2 YYREEE (reference sequence).

The chain has TRBV4-2 and TRBJ2-3, with 8 nucleotides matching TRBD2. The CDR3 totals 18 residues. Per the germline V gene, CDR1 is LGHNA and CDR2 is YNFKEQ. The ends lost 0 bases at V and 6 bases at J; junction bases unmatched: 14. DNA for the CDR3: TGTGCCAGCAGCCAAGAACGTGTCGGAGCGGGAGTGAGGGATACGCAGTATTTT. It is translated as CASSQERVGAGVRDTQYF.

The chain employs TRBV2 and TRBJ1-6, with D possibly TRBD1 on 6 matching bases. V was cut by 3 bases and J by 7 bases, with 19 bases left in between. Germline lookup yields CDR1 SNHLY and CDR2 FYNNEI. The CDR3 extends over 17 amino acids. The CDR3 DNA sequence: TGTGCCAGCAGTGAGCGGGGGCTGCGGGACTCGAATTCACCCCTCCACTTT. Amino acids: CASSERGLRDSNSPLHF. Combining the CDR3 with reference TRBV2 and TRBJ1-6 gives the whole variable domain EPEVTQTPSHQVTQMGQEVILRCVPISNHLYFYWYRQILGQKVEFLVSFYNNEISEKSEIFDDQFSVERPDGSNFTLKIRSTKLEDSAMYFCASSERGLRDSNSPLHFGNGTRLTVT.

Only one count was recorded for this clone. The J gene is TRBJ1-5, the V gene TRBV7-2; maybe TRBD1 (5 bases). CDR3 length: 15 amino acids. V was pared by 3 bases and J by 5 bases, with 14 bases between. CDR1 SGHTA and CDR2 FQGNSA come from the germline V gene. The CDR3 protein is CASSFSWGTDQPQHF. In DNA form, the CDR3 reads TGTGCCAGCAGCTTTAGTTGGGGGACGGATCAGCCCCAGCATTTT. Filled out from reference TRBV7-2 and TRBJ1-5, the complete variable domain reads GAGVSQSPSNKVTEKGKDVELRCDPISGHTALYWYRQSLGQGLEFLIYFQGNSAPDKSGLPSDRFSAERTGGSVSTLTIQRTQQEDSAVYLCASSFSWGTDQPQHFGDGTRLSIL.

The chain has TRBV6-1 and TRBJ1-4; D gene unclear. This CDR3 has 12 residues. Per germline, CDR1 MNHNS and CDR2 SASEGT. V was trimmed by 8 bases and J by 8 bases, leaving 12 bases between them. The CDR3 nucleotides read TGTGCCAGCGGACTGTTAGGGGAAAAACTGTTTTTT. Translation gives CASGLLGEKLFF.

The chain has TRBV28 and TRBJ2-4; 10 bases fit TRBD2. Trimming removed 6 bases from V and 7 bases from J; junction bases left unmatched: 12. There are 16 residues in the CDR3. Germline CDR1 reads MDHEN; CDR2 reads SYDVKM. The CDR3 bases are TGTGCCAGCAGCCCTCTCGGGAGTAGCGGGAGGAACATTCAGTACTTC. Protein sequence: CASSPLGSSGRNIQYF.

The rearrangement links TRBV30 to TRBJ2-1; TRBD1 is a possible D gene (5 bases). The V end was cut by 5 bases, the J end by 9 bases, with 11 bases between. Germline values: CDR1 GTSNPN, CDR2 SVGIG (reference sequence). This CDR3 comprises 11 residues. CDR3 region: CAWAKRGEQFF. As DNA, the CDR3 is TGTGCCTGGGCAAAAAGGGGTGAGCAGTTCTTC.

This clone was seen only once. This chain links TRBV6-6 with TRBJ1-3; TRBD1 matches at 8 bases. CDR3 length: 15 amino acids. After removal of 6 bases from V and 6 bases from J, the junction contained 10 bases not matched to a gene. Germline-derived CDR1 and CDR2 are MNHNY and SVGAGI (reference sequence). The CDR3 protein is CASSLDREYENTIYF. In DNA form, the CDR3 reads TGTGCCAGCAGCCTGGACAGGGAGTATGAAAACACCATATATTTT.

CDR3 coding DNA: TGTGCCAGCTCGTATCTAGCGGGAGGGTCTAATGAGCAGTTCTTC. This translates into CASSYLAGGSNEQFF. The chain joins TRBV18 to TRBJ2-1; 12 bases agree with TRBD2. The CDR3 covers 15 residues. The J segment lost 7 bases and the V segment lost 6 bases, leaving 7 bases of the junction unmatched. Germline V gene data show CDR1 as KGHSH and CDR2 as LQKENI.

V gene TRBV7-9 combines with J gene TRBJ1-1, with 7 bases that match TRBD1. The germline V gene encodes CDR1 SEHNR and CDR2 FQNEAQ (reference sequence). V was pared by 5 bases and J by 4 bases, with 10 bases of the junction left unmatched. The CDR3 runs to 15 residues. The CDR3 DNA is TGTGCCAGCAGCCCAGGGGGGTCGCGGCCCACTGAAGCTTTCTTT. Protein: CASSPGGSRPTEAFF. The full variable domain, rest sourced from reference TRBV7-9 and TRBJ1-1, is DTGVSQNPRHKITKRGQNVTFRCDPISEHNRLYWYRQTLGQGPEFLTYFQNEAQLEKSRLLSDRFSAERPKGSFSTLEIQRTEQGDSAMYLCASSPGGSRPTEAFFGQGTRLTVV.

The chain is built from TRBV19 and TRBJ2-1; the match to TRBD2 covers 14 bases. This CDR3 comprises 17 residues. Germline CDR1 LNHDA, CDR2 SQIVND (reference sequence). J gave up 4 bases and V 6 bases, and 8 bases lay outside the gene matches. CDR3 nucleotide sequence: TGTGCCAGTAGATCCGGGACTAGCGGGAGAAGGTACAATGAGCAGTTCTTC. This sequence encodes CASRSGTSGRRYNEQFF.

The chain joins TRBV30 to TRBJ2-7; D is unresolved. Trimming removed 1 base from V and 1 base from J, with 11 bases in between. The CDR3 length is 14 residues. Germline CDR1 reads GTSNPN; CDR2 reads SVGIG (reference sequence). Written as DNA, the CDR3 is TGTGCCTGGAGTGGTCAGTTAATTTCCTACGAGCAGTACTTC. It translates to CAWSGQLISYEQYF.

V is TRBV19 and J is TRBJ1-4, with D maybe TRBD1 (5 bases). The germline V gene has CDR1 LNHDA and CDR2 SQIVND (reference sequence). The V gene lost 9 bases and the J gene lost 4 bases, with 15 bases spanning the gap. The CDR3 contains 14 residues. This CDR3 is CASRRGTDNEKLFF. DNA for the CDR3: TGTGCCAGCAGGAGGGGTACAGATAATGAAAAACTGTTTTTT.